The present T cell receptor (beta chain) was sequenced within a study of blood T cell repertoires in COVID-19. Original processing notes: Reference gene primer amplification yielded estimated nucleated cell counts. Produced via immunoSEQ multiplex PCR; TCRdb's table is partial and in-frame only. Clone size and the V and J calls come from that table; the DNA yielded D and trimming. The sample lists roughly 100,000 clones, less than 80% occurring once. Sequenced sample: peripheral blood. This TCR derives from an older man with COVID-19, enrolled during active disease.

This chain's CDR3 is CASSLAAGQGTEKLFF. CDR3 DNA sequence: TGTGCCAGCAGCTTAGCCGCGGGACAGGGAACTGAAAAACTGTTTTTT. V usage is TRBV7-6 and J usage is TRBJ1-4; 9 bases are shared with TRBD1. This CDR3 has 16 residues. The germline V gene has CDR1 SGHVS and CDR2 FNYEAQ. Trimming removed 0 bases from V and 7 bases from J; junction bases left unmatched: 6.